Reported below is one T cell receptor (beta chain). Germline trimming cut 5 bases from V and 7 bases from J; bases unmatched to any gene: 2. Per the germline V gene, CDR1 is SGHTA and CDR2 is FQGTGA. The CDR3 extends over 12 amino acids. The repertoire was sequenced with immunoSEQ multiplex PCR; TCRdb's copy has only in-frame clones and lacks some. The table shows 400,000 to 450,000 clones, with 89% occurring only once. This specimen comes from a study of blood T cell repertoires in COVID-19. Study as a whole: The United States, Italy and Spain supplied acute and convalescent COVID-19 samples.

Seattle patients were enrolled while actively infected and followed longitudinally. This sequence was found in a woman aged 40-49 years with COVID-19, enrolled during active disease. The rearrangement joins TRBV7-3 to TRBJ2-1; TRBD2 aligns across 7 bases. Sequenced: peripheral blood. The CDR3 spells CASSNSGNEQFF. The CDR3 DNA sequence: TGTGCCAGCAGCAATAGCGGGAATGAGCAGTTCTTC.